This is a list of T cell receptor beta chains from one sample in a study of blood T cells in healthy people across ages. Via MiXCR, TCRdb re-called the 5' RACE reads, giving one row per CDR3 protein. The sample shows roughly 900,000 distinct CDR3 sequences, under 35% of them seen only once. Material: blood. All receptors come from a woman aged 80 or older in good health. The CDR3 runs from the conserved cysteine through the conserved F or W. A D gene is named only where the DNA matches it firmly. Size is stated for part of the rows, as once, few or many counts, or as a class when the clone is expanded.

>few|.|TRBV5-5|TRBJ1-1
CASSLVPGYTEAFF
TGTGCCAGCAGCTTAGTTCCGGGTTACACTGAAGCTTTCTTT
>.|.|TRBV20-1|TRBJ1-5
CSVRGAINQPQHF
TGCAGTGTACGAGGGGCCATCAATCAGCCCCAGCATTTT
>.|.|TRBV6-2/TRBV6-3|TRBJ2-3
CASSYRPSGSSSGTQYF
TGTGCCAGCAGTTACCGACCCTCAGGGAGTTCCAGTGGTACGCAGTATTTT
>many|.|TRBV7-2|TRBJ2-4
CASSDGPLAKNIQYF
TGTGCCAGCAGCGATGGTCCTTTAGCCAAAAACATTCAGTACTTC
>many|.|TRBV5-1|TRBJ2-5
CASNILGTQETQYF
TGCGCCAGCAACATCCTGGGGACCCAAGAGACCCAGTACTTC
>many|.|TRBV4-1|TRBJ2-4
CASSQDPRNIQYF
TGCGCCAGCAGCCAAGATCCCAGAAACATTCAGTACTTC
>.|.|TRBV4-1|TRBJ2-5
CASSQVDRQETQYF
TGCGCCAGCAGCCAAGTTGACAGACAAGAGACCCAGTACTTC
>.|.|TRBV4-3|TRBJ2-6
CASSQESYSGANVRTF
TGCGCCAGCAGCCAAGAATCTTACTCTGGGGCCAACGTCCGGACTTTC
>many|.|TRBV20-1|TRBJ1-2
CSASPQVATRGYTF
TGCAGTGCTAGCCCCCAGGTAGCGACTCGGGGCTACACCTTC
>many|.|TRBV5-1|TRBJ2-1
CASSSPDSYNEQFF
TGCGCCAGCAGCTCGCCGGACAGTTACAATGAGCAGTTCTTC
>many|TRBD2|TRBV4-3|TRBJ2-3
CASSQVGGVDTQYF
TGCGCCAGCAGCCAGGTGGGGGGGGTGGATACGCAGTATTTT
>many|.|TRBV18|TRBJ2-3
CASSPPSTTATQYF
TGTGCCAGCTCACCACCGAGTACTACTGCTACGCAGTATTTT
>few|TRBD1|TRBV6-1|TRBJ1-4
CASSERDRGDEKLFF
TGTGCCAGCAGTGAACGGGACAGGGGGGATGAAAAACTGTTTTTT
>many|.|TRBV6-5|TRBJ1-2
CASSSWGGEGYTF
TGTGCCAGCAGTTCCTGGGGGGGCGAGGGCTACACCTTC
>.|.|TRBV5-1|TRBJ2-5
CVSSFRSQETQYF
TGCGTCAGCAGCTTCCGCAGCCAAGAGACCCAGTACTTC
>.|TRBD2|TRBV6-2/TRBV6-3|TRBJ2-2
CASSRAGGTGELFF
TGTGCCAGCAGCCGGGCGGGGGGCACCGGGGAGCTGTTTTTT
>.|.|TRBV20-1|TRBJ2-2
CSASQRLNTGELFF
TGCAGTGCTAGCCAGCGACTGAACACCGGGGAGCTGTTTTTT
>many|TRBD2|TRBV7-6|TRBJ2-1
CASSQRTSGGFNEQFF
TGTGCCAGCAGCCAACGGACTAGCGGGGGGTTTAATGAGCAGTTCTTC
>.|.|TRBV10-3|TRBJ2-5
CAISERDSQETQYF
TGTGCCATCAGTGAGCGGGACTCCCAAGAGACCCAGTACTTC
>many|.|TRBV20-1|TRBJ1-2
CSARDSRGLYGYTF
TGCAGTGCTAGAGATTCGAGGGGCCTCTATGGCTACACCTTC
>.|TRBD2|TRBV7-9|TRBJ2-7
CASSDSGGDEQYF
TGTGCCAGCAGCGATTCGGGAGGAGACGAGCAGTACTTC
>many|TRBD1|TRBV7-2|TRBJ2-7
CASSKQGAYEQYF
TGTGCCAGCAGCAAACAGGGGGCCTACGAGCAGTACTTC
>many|TRBD2|TRBV20-1|TRBJ2-4
CSARDSLAGVGKNIQYF
TGCAGTGCTAGAGATTCCCTAGCGGGGGTCGGGAAAAACATTCAGTACTTC
>few|TRBD1|TRBV7-2|TRBJ2-7
CASSLSGGTGSEQYF
TGTGCCAGCAGCTTAAGTGGCGGGACAGGGAGCGAGCAGTACTTC
>many|TRBD2|TRBV7-2|TRBJ2-3
CASSLWSSGGLSTDTQYF
TGTGCCAGCAGCTTATGGTCTAGCGGGGGGCTGTCCACAGATACGCAGTATTTT